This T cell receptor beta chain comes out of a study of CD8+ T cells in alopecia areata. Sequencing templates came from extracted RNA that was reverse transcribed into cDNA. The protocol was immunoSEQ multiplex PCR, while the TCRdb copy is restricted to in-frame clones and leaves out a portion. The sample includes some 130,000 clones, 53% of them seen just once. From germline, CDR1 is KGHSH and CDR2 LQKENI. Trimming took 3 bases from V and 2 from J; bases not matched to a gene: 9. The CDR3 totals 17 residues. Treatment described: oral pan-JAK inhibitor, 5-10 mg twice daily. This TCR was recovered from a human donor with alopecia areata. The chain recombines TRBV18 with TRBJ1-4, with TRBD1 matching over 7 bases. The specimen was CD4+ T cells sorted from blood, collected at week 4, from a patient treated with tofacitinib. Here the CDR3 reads CASSPGVTTGTNEKLFF. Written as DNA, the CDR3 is TGTGCCAGCTCACCCGGCGTCACGACAGGGACTAATGAAAAACTGTTTTTT.